One T cell receptor beta chain is described in this entry. The sample comes from a study of shared clonotypes between healthy human individuals. The CDR3 is made up of 15 amino acids. Germline trimming cut 4 bases from V and 2 bases from J; bases unmatched to any gene: 5. The germline CDR1 and CDR2 sequences are SGHRS and YFSETQ. Produced via immunoSEQ multiplex PCR; TCRdb's table is partial and in-frame only. Counted here are 950,000 to 1,100,000 clones, approximately 80% occurring once; the ten biggest clones make up more than 0.55%. The V gene is TRBV5-1, the J gene TRBJ2-2; 7 nucleotides line up with TRBD1. Sequencing input: memory CD4+ T cells from PBMCs. Subset: CD45RA-negative fraction. This TCR was recovered from a man in his late teens or twenties in good health. Some clones in this sample may be carry-over from other donors' samples. CDR3 protein: CASSLRDRNTGELFF. For the CDR3, the DNA is TGCGCCAGCAGCCTAAGGGACAGAAACACCGGGGAGCTGTTTTTT.